One and the same sample provided the 10 T cell receptor beta chains below, sequenced in a study of control samples from healthy donors and cancer patients. Repertoires were generated with immunoSEQ multiplex PCR, while TCRdb's copy carries only in-frame clones and drops some. This table has 70,000 or so clones, approximately 87% appearing once. Sequenced: blood. Receptor source: a man aged 50-60 years in good health.

The CDR3 DNA reads TGTGCCACCAGTGCGGTCGGTTCCTACGAGCAGTACTTC. It is translated as CATSAVGSYEQYF. This rearrangement joins TRBV24-1 to TRBJ2-7; D uncertain. Deletions cut 5 bases from V and 1 base from J, with 8 bases between. The length of the CDR3 is 13 residues. Germline lookup yields CDR1 KGHDR and CDR2 SFDVKD.

This clone came up a few times. The chain uses TRBV25-1 and TRBJ2-1; 8 bases map to TRBD2. V lost 6 bases and J lost 15; bases outside the gene matches: 7. Germline CDR1 is MGHDK and CDR2 is SYGVNS. The CDR3 runs to 11 residues. CDR3 in DNA: TGTGCCAGCAGCGCCGGGACTAGTGGGTTCTTC. Its translation: CASSAGTSGFF.

The genes are TRBV5-1 and TRBJ2-1, with D possibly matching TRBD2 (5 bases). Germline CDR1 SGHRS, CDR2 YFSETQ. The CDR3 has 16 residues. Trimming removed 4 bases at V and 3 bases at J, with 17 bases between. The CDR3 bases are TGCGCCAGCAGCACAACTAGGATTGCGGGCTACAATGAGCAGTTCTTC. It yields the protein CASSTTRIAGYNEQFF. Full variable domain (rest looked up from reference TRBV5-1 and TRBJ2-1): KAGVTQTPRYLIKTRGQQVTLSCSPISGHRSVSWYQQTPGQGLQFLFEYFSETQRNKGNFPGRFSGRQFSNSRSEMNVSTLELGDSALYLCASSTTRIAGYNEQFFGPGTRLTVL.

In this sample, this clone turned up a few times. V usage is TRBV19 and J usage is TRBJ1-2, with D unresolved. The V and J ends lost 6 bases and 6 bases respectively, with 17 bases between them. Per the germline V gene, CDR1 is LNHDA and CDR2 is SQIVND (reference sequence). The CDR3 is 14 amino acids. Here the CDR3 reads CASSLRRYSDGYTF. The CDR3, as DNA: TGTGCCAGTAGCTTAAGACGCTATTCCGATGGCTACACCTTC.

The chain joins TRBV6-5 to TRBJ1-2, with unresolved D. The V end lost 6 bases, the J end lost 8 bases, and 16 bases lay between the germline ends. CDR3 size: 13 residues. The germline CDR1 and CDR2 sequences are MNHEY and SVGAGI. The chain's CDR3 is CASRKTFAGGYTF. The CDR3 nucleotides read TGTGCCAGCAGAAAGACATTTGCGGGCGGCTACACCTTC.

The chain carries TRBV9 and TRBJ2-7; unclear D gene. Trimming left V 0 bases short and J 0 bases short, with 10 bases between. The CDR3 extends over 15 amino acids. Germline CDR1 is SGDLS and CDR2 is YYNGEE. CDR3 protein: CASSVDRESSYEQYF. The CDR3 DNA is TGTGCCAGCAGCGTAGACCGCGAGAGCTCCTACGAGCAGTACTTC.

The chain is built from TRBV4-3 and TRBJ1-6; D ambiguous. The V gene lost 0 bases and the J gene lost 0 bases, with 6 bases spanning the gap. The length of the CDR3 is 16 residues. Per germline, CDR1 LGHNA and CDR2 YSLEER. For the CDR3, the DNA is TGCGCCAGCAGCCAAGACATGAGCTCCTATAATTCACCCCTCCACTTT. Its translation: CASSQDMSSYNSPLHF.

As for this clone: Compared with germline, one end of the junction differs, possibly owing to a read error. The chain links TRBV7-7 to TRBJ2-5, with a possible D match to TRBD2 (5 bases). The germline gives CDR1 SSHAT, CDR2 FNYEAQ (reference sequence). The CDR3 runs 15 residues. This CDR3 reads CASSFTRSGGETQYF. CDR3 DNA: TGTGCTAGCAGCTTTACTAGATCGGGTGGAGAGACCCAGTACTTC.

The CDR3 region is CASSYDKSYNEQFF. Here the CDR3 DNA reads TGCGCCAGCAGCTACGACAAATCCTACAATGAGCAGTTCTTC. The chain has TRBV5-1 and TRBJ2-1; D not certain. This CDR3 comprises 14 residues. CDR1 SGHRS and CDR2 YFSETQ come from the germline V gene. Trimming shortened V by 3 bases and J by 1 base, and 8 bases separated the two germline ends.

In this sample, this clone turned up a few times. Written as DNA, the CDR3 is TGTGCCAGCAGCGTAGTAGCGGGGTTTCAAGAGACCCAGTACTTC. Translated, it gives CASSVVAGFQETQYF. This rearrangement joins TRBV9 to TRBJ2-5; TRBD2 matches 8 bases. The V and J ends lost 0 bases and 2 bases, in that order; junction bases with no gene match: 3. CDR1 and CDR2 (germline): SGDLS, YYNGEE. The CDR3 has 15 residues. Based on the CDR3 plus reference TRBV9 and TRBJ2-5, the full variable domain is DSGVTQTPKHLITATGQRVTLRCSPRSGDLSVYWYQQSLDQGLQFLIQYYNGEERAKGNILERFSAQQFPDLHSELNLSSLELGDSALYFCASSVVAGFQETQYFGPGTRLLVL.